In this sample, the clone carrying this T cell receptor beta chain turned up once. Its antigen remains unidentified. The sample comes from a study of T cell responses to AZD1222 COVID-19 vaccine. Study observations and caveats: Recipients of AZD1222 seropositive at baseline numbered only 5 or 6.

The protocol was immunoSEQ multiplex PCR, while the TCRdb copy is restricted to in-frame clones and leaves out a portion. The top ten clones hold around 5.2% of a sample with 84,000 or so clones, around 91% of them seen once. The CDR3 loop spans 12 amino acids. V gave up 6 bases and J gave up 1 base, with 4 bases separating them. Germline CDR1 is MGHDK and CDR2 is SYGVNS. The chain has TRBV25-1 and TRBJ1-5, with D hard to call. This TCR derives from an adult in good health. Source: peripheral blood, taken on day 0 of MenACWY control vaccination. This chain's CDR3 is CASRTSNQPQHF. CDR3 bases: TGTGCCAGCAGGACCAGCAATCAGCCCCAGCATTTT.